Sequencing of this T cell receptor beta chain was carried out in a study of shared clonotypes between healthy human individuals. Germline values: CDR1 SGHAT, CDR2 FQNNGV. V was shortened by 1 base and J by 2 bases, with 5 bases between the two germline ends. The CDR3 has 13 residues. This clone has a handful of counts. Generated by immunoSEQ multiplex PCR, the TCRdb table keeps only in-frame clones and is missing some. The table has 2,500,000 or so clones, around nine tenths seen once. The sequencing input was naive CD4+ T cells sorted from blood. The subset here: CD45RA+ positively selected. This TCR derives from a man aged 18-30 years in good health. The J gene is TRBJ1-1, the V gene TRBV11-2; D is ambiguous. DNA of the CDR3: TGTGCCAGCAGCTTAGGGTTTAACACTGAAGCTTTCTTT. Amino acid sequence: CASSLGFNTEAFF.